These 7 T cell receptor beta chains share one sample of origin, sequenced in a study of human T cells and chemical hapten exposure. Regarding time point: pre-sensitization, week 0. Treatment in this sample: therapeutic diphenylcyclopropenone sensitization with weekly scalp DPC. A single record per CDR3 protein comes from TCRdb applying MiXCR to the RACE reads. The sample comprises 62,000 or so distinct CDR3 sequences, approximately 11% of which are singletons, and 4.5% to 6.5% rests with the top ten. Sequencing was performed on whole blood, taken in connection with sensitization to the hapten diphenylcyclopropenone (DPC). The receptors derive from a woman aged 45-65 years with alopecia areata. Some clones in this sample may be carry-over from other donors' samples.

The CDR3 DNA sequence: TGTGCCAGCAGCTTGGAGGGGGCGAGAGCCAAAAACATTCAGTACTTC. Protein product: CASSLEGARAKNIQYF. The chain couples TRBV5-5 to TRBJ2-4; 7 bases line up with TRBD1. The germline gives CDR1 SGHKS, CDR2 YYEKEE (reference sequence). The V segment lost 0 bases and the J segment 0 bases; nucleotides outside the gene matches: 3. The CDR3 consists of 16 residues.

This clonotype was observed a handful of times. The genes are TRBV7-9 and TRBJ2-7; D is unclear. The V end lost 6 bases, the J end lost 6 bases, and 12 bases lay between the germline ends. This CDR3 comprises 12 residues. The germline V gene encodes CDR1 SEHNR and CDR2 FQNEAQ (reference sequence). CDR3: CASRRGSGEQYF. The DNA of the CDR3 is TGTGCCAGCAGACGAGGAAGTGGCGAGCAGTACTTC.

This clonotype was counted a few times. The chain uses TRBV9 and TRBJ1-1; the D gene is possibly TRBD1 (5 bases). In germline, CDR1 is SGDLS, CDR2 YYNGEE. This CDR3 has 15 amino acids. Trimming took 4 bases from V and 6 from J, leaving 19 bases between them. CDR3 DNA: TGTGCCAGCAGCCCATCGAACCGACAGTGGGCTGAAGCTTTCTTT. This sequence encodes CASSPSNRQWAEAFF.

As to this clonotype: A junction end diverges from the germline sequence, so it may reflect a read error. The chain recombines TRBV6-2 or TRBV6-3 with TRBJ2-7; D possibly corresponds to TRBD2 (6 bases). The CDR3 totals 17 residues. Germline V gene data show CDR1 as MNHEY and CDR2 as SVGEGT. This CDR3 is CASRYSKSGEGSYEQYF. The CDR3 nucleotides read TGTGCCAGCAGATACTCGAAGTCGGGAGAGGGATCCTACGAGCAGTACTTC.

This clonotype was detected only a few times. In DNA, the CDR3 is TGTGCCAGCAGCTTGACCGGGACTAGCTACAATGAGCAGTTCTTC. This sequence encodes CASSLTGTSYNEQFF. The chain combines TRBV7-2 with TRBJ2-1; TRBD2 matches 8 bases. The V gene end was trimmed by 3 bases and the J gene end by 3 bases; junction bases not matched to a gene: 4. CDR1 is SGHTA, CDR2 FQGNSA, per germline. The CDR3 spans 15 residues.

This clonotype was detected ten times or more. The chain combines TRBV5-6 with TRBJ2-7; 9 bases are shared with TRBD2. CDR3 length: 16 residues. The trim removed 5 bases at V and 2 bases at J, leaving 11 bases unmatched. Germline CDR1 and CDR2: SGHDT and YYEEEE. The CDR3 is CASSQRGASGTYEQYF. CDR3 bases: TGTGCCAGCAGTCAGAGAGGTGCTAGCGGGACCTACGAGCAGTACTTC.

Notes on this clonotype: The junction departs from the called germline gene at one end, perhaps through a read error. The CDR3 bases are TGTGCTCCCCCTGGGGGGGGGACCCGGAGGACTGAATCTTTCTTT. The encoded protein is CAPPGGGTRRTESFF. The chain employs TRBV12-5 and TRBJ1-1; a weak D match, TRBD1 (5 bases). The V gene's germline CDR1 is LGHNT and CDR2 FRNRAP. This CDR3 region has 15 residues.